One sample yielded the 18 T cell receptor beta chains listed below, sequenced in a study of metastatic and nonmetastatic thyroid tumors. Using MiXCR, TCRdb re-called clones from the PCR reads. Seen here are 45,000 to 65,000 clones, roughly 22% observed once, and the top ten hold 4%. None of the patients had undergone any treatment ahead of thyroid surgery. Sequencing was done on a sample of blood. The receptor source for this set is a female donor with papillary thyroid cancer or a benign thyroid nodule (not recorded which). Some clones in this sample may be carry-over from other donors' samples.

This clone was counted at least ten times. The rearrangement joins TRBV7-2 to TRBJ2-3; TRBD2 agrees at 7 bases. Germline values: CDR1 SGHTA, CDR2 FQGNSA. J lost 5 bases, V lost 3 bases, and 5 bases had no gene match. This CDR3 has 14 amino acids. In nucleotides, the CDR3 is TGTGCCAGCAGCTTGGGACTACATGGAGATACGCAGTATTTT. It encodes CASSLGLHGDTQYF.

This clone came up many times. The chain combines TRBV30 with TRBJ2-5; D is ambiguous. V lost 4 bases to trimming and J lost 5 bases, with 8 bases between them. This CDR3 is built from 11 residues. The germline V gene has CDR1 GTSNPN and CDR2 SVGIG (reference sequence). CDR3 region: CAWTLMETQYF. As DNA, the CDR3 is TGTGCCTGGACCCTAATGGAGACCCAGTACTTC.

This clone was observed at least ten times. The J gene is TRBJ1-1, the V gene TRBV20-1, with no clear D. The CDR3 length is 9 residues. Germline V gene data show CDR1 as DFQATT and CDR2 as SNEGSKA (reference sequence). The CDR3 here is CTPGSEAFF. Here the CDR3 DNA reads TGCACCCCCGGTTCTGAAGCTTTCTTT.

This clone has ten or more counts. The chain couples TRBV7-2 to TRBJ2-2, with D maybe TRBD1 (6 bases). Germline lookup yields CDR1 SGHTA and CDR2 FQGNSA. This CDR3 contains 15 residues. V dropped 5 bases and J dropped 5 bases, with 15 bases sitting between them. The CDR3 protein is CASSPNRVGTGELFF. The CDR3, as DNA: TGTGCCAGCAGCCCTAACAGGGTTGGGACCGGGGAGCTGTTTTTT.

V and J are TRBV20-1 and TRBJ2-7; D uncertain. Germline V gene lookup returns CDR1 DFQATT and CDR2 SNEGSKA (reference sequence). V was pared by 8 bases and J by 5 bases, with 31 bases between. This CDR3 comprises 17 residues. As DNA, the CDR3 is TGCAGTTCTCCCTCTCCAGGTTCCGGGTGGTATGTCGACGAGCAGTACTTC. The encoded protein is CSSPSPGSGWYVDEQYF.

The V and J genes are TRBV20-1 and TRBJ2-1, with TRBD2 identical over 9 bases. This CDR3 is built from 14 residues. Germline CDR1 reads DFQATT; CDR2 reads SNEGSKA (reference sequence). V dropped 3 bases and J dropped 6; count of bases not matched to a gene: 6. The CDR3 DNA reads TGCAGTGCTAGTAACTCGCGGGGGGGCAATGAGCAGTTCTTC. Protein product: CSASNSRGGNEQFF.

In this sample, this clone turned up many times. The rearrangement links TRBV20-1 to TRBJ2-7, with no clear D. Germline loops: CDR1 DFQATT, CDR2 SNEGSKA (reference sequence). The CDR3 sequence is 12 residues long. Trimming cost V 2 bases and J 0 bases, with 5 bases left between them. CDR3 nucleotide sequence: TGCAGTGCTAGAATCGGCTCCTACGAGCAGTACTTC. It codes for CSARIGSYEQYF.

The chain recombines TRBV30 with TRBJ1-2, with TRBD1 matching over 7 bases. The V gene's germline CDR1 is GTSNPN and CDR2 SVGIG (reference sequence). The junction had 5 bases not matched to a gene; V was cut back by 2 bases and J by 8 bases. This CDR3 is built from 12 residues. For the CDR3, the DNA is TGTGCCTGGAGTTTGGGACAGTGGGGCTACACCTTC. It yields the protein CAWSLGQWGYTF.

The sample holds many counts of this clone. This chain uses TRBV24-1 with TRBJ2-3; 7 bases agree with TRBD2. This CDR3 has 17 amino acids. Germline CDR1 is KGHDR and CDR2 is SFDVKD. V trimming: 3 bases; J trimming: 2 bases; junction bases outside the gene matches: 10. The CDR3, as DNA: TGTGCCACCAGTGATCCGCTCCGGGCGGGAGCCACAGATACGCAGTATTTT. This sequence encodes CATSDPLRAGATDTQYF.

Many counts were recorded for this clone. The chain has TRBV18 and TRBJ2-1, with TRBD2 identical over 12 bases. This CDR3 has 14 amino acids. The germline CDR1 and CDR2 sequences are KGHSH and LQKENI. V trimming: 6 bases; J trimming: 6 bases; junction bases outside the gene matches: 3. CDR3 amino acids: CASSGLAGLNEQFF. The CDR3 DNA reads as TGTGCCAGCTCCGGACTAGCGGGGCTCAATGAGCAGTTCTTC.

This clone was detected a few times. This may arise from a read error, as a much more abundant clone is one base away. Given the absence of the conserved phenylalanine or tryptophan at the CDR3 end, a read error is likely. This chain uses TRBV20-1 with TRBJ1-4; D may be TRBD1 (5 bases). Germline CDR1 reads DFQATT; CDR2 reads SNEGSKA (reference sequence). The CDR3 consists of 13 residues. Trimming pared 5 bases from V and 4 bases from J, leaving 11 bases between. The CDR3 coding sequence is TGCAGTGCTGGACGGGACGGTAATGAAAAACTGTTTATT. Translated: CSAGRDGNEKLFI.

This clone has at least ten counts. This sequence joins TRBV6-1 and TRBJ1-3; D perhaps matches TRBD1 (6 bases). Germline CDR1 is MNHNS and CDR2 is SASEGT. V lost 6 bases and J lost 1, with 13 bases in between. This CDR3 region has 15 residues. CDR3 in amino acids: CASRTHQGSGNTIYF. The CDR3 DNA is TGTGCCAGCAGAACCCACCAGGGGTCTGGAAACACCATATATTTT.

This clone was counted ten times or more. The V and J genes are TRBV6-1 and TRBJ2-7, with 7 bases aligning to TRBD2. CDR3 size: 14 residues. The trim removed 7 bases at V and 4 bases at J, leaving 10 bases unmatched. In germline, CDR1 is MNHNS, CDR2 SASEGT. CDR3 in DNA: TGTGCCAGCACTCCGGGCGGGAGAGGGTACGAGCAGTACTTC. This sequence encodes CASTPGGRGYEQYF.

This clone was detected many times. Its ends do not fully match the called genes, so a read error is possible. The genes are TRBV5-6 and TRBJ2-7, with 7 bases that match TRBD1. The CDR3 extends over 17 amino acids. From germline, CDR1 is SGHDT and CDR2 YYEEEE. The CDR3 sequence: CASNLGTDILGAYEQYF. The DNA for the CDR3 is TGTGCCAGCAACTTGGGGACAGACATATTGGGGGCCTACGAGCAGTACTTC.

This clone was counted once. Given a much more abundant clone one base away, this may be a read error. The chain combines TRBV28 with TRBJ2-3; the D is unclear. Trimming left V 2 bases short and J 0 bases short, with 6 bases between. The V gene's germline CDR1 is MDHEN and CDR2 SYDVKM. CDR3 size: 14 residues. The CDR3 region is CASSLLGSTDTQYF. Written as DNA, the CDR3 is TGTGCCAGCAGTTTACTAGGGAGCACAGATACGCAGTATTTT.

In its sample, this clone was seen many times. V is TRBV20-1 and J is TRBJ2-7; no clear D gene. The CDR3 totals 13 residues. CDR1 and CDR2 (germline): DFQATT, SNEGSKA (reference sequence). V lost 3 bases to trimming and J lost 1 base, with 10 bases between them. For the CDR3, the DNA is TGCAGTGCTAGGGAGAGGCTTTCCTACGAGCAGTACTTC. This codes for CSARERLSYEQYF.

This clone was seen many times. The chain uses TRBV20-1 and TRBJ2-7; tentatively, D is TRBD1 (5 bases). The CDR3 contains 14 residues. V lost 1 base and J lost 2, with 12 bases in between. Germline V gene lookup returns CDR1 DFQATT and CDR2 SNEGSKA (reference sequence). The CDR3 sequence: CSARVAGSPYEQYF. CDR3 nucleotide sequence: TGCAGTGCTAGAGTGGCAGGGTCCCCCTACGAGCAGTACTTC.

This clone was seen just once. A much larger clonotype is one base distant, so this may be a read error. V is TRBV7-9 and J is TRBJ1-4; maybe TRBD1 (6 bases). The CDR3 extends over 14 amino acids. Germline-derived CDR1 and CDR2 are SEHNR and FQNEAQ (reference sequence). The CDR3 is CASIPTGPNEKLVF. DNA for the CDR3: TGTGCCAGCATACCGACAGGCCCTAATGAAAAACTGGTTTTT.